Sequencing of this TCR beta chain was carried out in a study of PD-1 blockade in classical Hodgkin lymphoma. Study-level findings and limits: Possible causes of repertoire differences, disease activity or prior therapy, remain undefined. A reduction in baseline TCR diversity was reportedly seen in newly diagnosed patients relative to healthy donors.

Time point specified: newly diagnosed, previously untreated cHL patient sample. Negative selection with magnetic separation was used to purify CD4+ T cells from thawed PBMCs. For comparison, PBMCs from newly diagnosed, untreated classical Hodgkin lymphoma were used. V was clipped by 6 bases and J by 2 bases; unmatched bases: 11. Germline CDR1 MDHEN, CDR2 SYDVKM. The CDR3 spans 16 residues. On this clone: Its antigen remains unknown.

The protocol was immunoSEQ multiplex PCR, while the TCRdb copy is restricted to in-frame clones and leaves out a portion. The sample contains 15,000 to 19,000 clones, about 86% of which appear only once. The sample was CD4+ T cells from blood. The chain uses TRBV28 and TRBJ2-5; 8 bases agree with TRBD1. This clonotype was sampled from a human donor with classical Hodgkin lymphoma. Here the CDR3 reads CASRPDREPYQETQYF. The CDR3 DNA is TGTGCCAGCAGGCCGGACAGGGAACCCTATCAAGAGACCCAGTACTTC.